The clone carrying this TCR beta chain showed up many times. The sorted libraries were made from 1 million CD4+ or CD8+ T cells. TCRdb redid the calling of the 5' RACE reads with MiXCR, one entry per CDR3 protein. The repertoire holds tens of thousands of distinct CDR3 sequences, with about 5.6% as singletons. Germline V gene lookup returns CDR1 MNHEY and CDR2 SMNVEV (reference sequence). This CDR3 has 15 amino acids. V gave up 5 bases and J gave up 6 bases, with 16 bases separating them. The sample comes from a study of neurological immune-mediated disorders. The rearrangement joins TRBV27 to TRBJ2-2; no clear D. This clonotype was obtained from a woman aged 18-30 years with multiple sclerosis. The sequenced sample consisted of CD4+ T cells from blood. Written as DNA, the CDR3 is TGTGCCAGCAGTATTAGCTGGGTCAAGGCCGGGGAGCTGTTTTTT. Protein product: CASSISWVKAGELFF.